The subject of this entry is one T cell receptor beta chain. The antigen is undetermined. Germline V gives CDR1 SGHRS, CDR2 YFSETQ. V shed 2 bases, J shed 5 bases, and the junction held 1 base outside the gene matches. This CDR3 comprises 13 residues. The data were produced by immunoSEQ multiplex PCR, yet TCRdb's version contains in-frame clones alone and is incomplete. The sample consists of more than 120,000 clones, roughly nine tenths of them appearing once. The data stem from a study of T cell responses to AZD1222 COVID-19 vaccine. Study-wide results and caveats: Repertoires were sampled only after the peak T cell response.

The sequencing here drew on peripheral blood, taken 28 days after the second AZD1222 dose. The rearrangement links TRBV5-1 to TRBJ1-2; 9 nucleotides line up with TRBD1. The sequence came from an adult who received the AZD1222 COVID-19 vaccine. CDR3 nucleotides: TGCGCCAGCAGCTTCGACAGGGGGTATGGCTACACCTTC. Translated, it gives CASSFDRGYGYTF.